This T cell receptor beta chain was recovered during a study of T cell responses to AZD1222 COVID-19 vaccine. Study-wide context: Analysis merged second doses at about 4 or about 12 weeks. Study outcomes and limitations: Scientists sampled the repertoires only once the peak T cell response had passed. Donors skewed white British and female; clonal diversity was possibly underestimated. Compared with day 0, the breadth and depth of the Spike-specific TCR repertoire rose significantly after two doses of AZD1222.

With regard to this clone: The target antigen is unknown.

CDR3 size: 17 residues. Germline-derived CDR1 and CDR2 are SGHRS and YFSETQ. Trimming shortened V by 1 base and J by 0 bases, and 16 bases separated the two germline ends. Generated by immunoSEQ multiplex PCR, the TCRdb table keeps only in-frame clones and is missing some. The sample lists more than 95,000 clones, around nine tenths occurring once. This TCR derives from an adult in good health. This sample comprised peripheral blood, obtained on day 0 of AZD1222 vaccination. The gene calls are TRBV5-1 and TRBJ1-1; possibly TRBD1 for D (6 bases). CDR3 DNA sequence: TGCGCCAGCAGCTTGAGGCAGGGGACCACTATGAACACTGAAGCTTTCTTT. It is translated as CASSLRQGTTMNTEAFF.